This T cell receptor (beta chain) comes out of a study of Graves' ophthalmopathy and Graves' hyperthyroidism. Study findings and constraints: Ophthalmopathy cases were distinguished from stable hyperthyroidism by a 13-signature model, reaching 85% to 90% sensitivity and 81.08% specificity.

Hyperthyroidism patients were newly diagnosed, under 2 months' duration, aged 18 to 65. Ineligible for inclusion were patients with other autoimmune diseases, uncontrolled infections, pregnancy or lactation. Clinicians diagnosed using symptoms, serum thyroxine, TRAb, thyroid ultrasound and orbital computed tomography. About this clonotype itself: What it binds is unknown.

The germline V gene has CDR1 SGHTA and CDR2 FQGTGA. V trimming: 5 bases; J trimming: 4 bases; junction bases outside the gene matches: 7. The CDR3 is 15 amino acids. Amplifying from RNA transcripts, the study obtained TCR beta CDR3 regions. An initial RT-PCR round employing HTBI primers preceded a second-round multiplex PCR. TCRdb reprocessed the multiplex PCR reads with MiXCR, giving one entry per CDR3 protein. The top ten clones hold roughly 11% of a sample with roughly 1.1 million distinct CDR3 sequences, about two fifths of them seen once. This chain connects TRBV7-3 to TRBJ2-5, with TRBD1 matching 10 bases. This clonotype was obtained from an adult man with Graves' hyperthyroidism. Sequenced input: peripheral blood or thyroid tissue (not recorded which). The CDR3 DNA reads TGTGCCAGCAGCCCGAAGGGACAGGGGTCAGAGACCCAGTACTTC. Its protein is CASSPKGQGSETQYF.